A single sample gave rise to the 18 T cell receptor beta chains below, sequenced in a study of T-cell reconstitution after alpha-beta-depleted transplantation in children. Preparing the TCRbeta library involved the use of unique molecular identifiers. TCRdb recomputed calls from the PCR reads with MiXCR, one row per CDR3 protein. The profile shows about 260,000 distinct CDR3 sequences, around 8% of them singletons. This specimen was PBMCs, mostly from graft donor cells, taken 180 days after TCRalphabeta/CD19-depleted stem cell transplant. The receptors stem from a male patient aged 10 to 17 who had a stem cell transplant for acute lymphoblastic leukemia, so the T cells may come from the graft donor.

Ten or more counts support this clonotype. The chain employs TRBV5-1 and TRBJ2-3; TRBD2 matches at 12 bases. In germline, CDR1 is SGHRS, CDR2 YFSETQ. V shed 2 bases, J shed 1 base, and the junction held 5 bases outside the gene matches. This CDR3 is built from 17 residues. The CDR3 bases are TGCGCCAGCAGCTTCACTAGCGGGAGGTTCCGCACAGATACGCAGTATTTT. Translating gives CASSFTSGRFRTDTQYF.

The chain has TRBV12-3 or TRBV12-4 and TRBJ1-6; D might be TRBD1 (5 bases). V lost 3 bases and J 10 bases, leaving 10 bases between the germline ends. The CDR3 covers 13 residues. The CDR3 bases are TGTGCCAGCAGTTTGATCAGGGACTCACCCCTCCACTTT. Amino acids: CASSLIRDSPLHF.

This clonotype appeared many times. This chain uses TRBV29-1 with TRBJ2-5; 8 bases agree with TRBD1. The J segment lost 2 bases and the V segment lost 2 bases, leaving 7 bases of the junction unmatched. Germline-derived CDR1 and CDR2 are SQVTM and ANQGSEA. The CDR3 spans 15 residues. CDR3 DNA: TGCAGCGTTGAAAGGACAGGGTCATTTCAAGAGACCCAGTACTTC. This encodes CSVERTGSFQETQYF.

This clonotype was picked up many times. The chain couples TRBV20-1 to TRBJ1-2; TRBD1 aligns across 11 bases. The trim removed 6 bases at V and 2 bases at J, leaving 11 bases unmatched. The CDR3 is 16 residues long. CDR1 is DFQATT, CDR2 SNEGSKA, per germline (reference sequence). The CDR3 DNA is TGCAGTGCATCAAGGACAGGGGGCAACGGGAACTATGGCTACACCTTC. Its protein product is CSASRTGGNGNYGYTF.

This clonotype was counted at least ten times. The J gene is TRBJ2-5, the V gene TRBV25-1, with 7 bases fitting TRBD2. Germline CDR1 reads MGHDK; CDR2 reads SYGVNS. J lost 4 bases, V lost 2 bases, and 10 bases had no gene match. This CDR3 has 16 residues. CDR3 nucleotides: TGTGCCAGCAGTGAAGGTTTGGGGCCGGGAGGAGAGACCCAGTACTTC. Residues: CASSEGLGPGGETQYF.

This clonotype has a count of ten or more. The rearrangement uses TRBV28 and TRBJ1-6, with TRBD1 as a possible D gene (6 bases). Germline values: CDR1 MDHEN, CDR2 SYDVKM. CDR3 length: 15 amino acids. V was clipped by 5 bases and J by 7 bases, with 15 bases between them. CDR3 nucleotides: TGTGCCAGCAGTCTTGGACAGTTCGCGAATTCACCCCTCCACTTT. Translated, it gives CASSLGQFANSPLHF.

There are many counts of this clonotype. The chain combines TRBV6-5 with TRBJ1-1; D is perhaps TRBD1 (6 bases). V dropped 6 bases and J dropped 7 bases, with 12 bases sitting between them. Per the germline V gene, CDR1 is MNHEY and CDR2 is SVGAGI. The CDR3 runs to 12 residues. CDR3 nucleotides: TGTGCCAGCAGAAGGGGGGTCAGTGAAGCTTTCTTT. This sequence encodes CASRRGVSEAFF.

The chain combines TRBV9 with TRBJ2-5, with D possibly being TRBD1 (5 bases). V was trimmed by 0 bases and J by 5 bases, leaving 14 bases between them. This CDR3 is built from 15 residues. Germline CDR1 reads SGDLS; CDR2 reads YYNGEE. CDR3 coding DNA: TGTGCCAGCAGCGTAGCTACCAGGGTCCAGGAGACCCAGTACTTC. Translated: CASSVATRVQETQYF.

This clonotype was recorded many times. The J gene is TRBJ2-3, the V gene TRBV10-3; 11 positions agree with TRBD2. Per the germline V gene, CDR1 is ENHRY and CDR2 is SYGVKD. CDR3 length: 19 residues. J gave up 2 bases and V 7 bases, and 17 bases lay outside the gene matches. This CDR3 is CAITPTGTPGLADTDTQYF. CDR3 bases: TGTGCCATCACTCCAACGGGGACACCGGGACTAGCGGACACAGATACGCAGTATTTT.

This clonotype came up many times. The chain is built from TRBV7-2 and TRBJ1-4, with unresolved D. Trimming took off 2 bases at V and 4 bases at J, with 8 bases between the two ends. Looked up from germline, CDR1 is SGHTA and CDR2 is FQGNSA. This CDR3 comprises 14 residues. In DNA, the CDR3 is TGTGCCAGCAGCTTAAGGAGTAATAATGAAAAACTGTTTTTT. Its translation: CASSLRSNNEKLFF.

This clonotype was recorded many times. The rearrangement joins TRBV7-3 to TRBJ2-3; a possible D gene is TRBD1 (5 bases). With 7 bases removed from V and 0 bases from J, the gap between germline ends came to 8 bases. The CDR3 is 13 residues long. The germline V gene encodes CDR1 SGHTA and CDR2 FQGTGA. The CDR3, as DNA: TGTGCCAGCACCCAGGGTAGCACAGATACGCAGTATTTT. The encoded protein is CASTQGSTDTQYF. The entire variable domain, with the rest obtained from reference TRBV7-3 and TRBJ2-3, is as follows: GAGVSQTPSNKVTEKGKYVELRCDPISGHTALYWYRQSLGQGPEFLIYFQGTGAADDSGLPNDRFFAVRPEGSVSTLKIQRTERGDSAVYLCASTQGSTDTQYFGPGTRLTVL.

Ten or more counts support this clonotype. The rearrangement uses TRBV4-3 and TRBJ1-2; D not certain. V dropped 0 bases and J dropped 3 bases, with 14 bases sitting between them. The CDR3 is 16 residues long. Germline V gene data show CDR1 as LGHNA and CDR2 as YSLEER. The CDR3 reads CASSQDIGGYYYGYTF. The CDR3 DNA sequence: TGCGCCAGCAGCCAAGATATTGGAGGCTACTACTATGGCTACACCTTC.

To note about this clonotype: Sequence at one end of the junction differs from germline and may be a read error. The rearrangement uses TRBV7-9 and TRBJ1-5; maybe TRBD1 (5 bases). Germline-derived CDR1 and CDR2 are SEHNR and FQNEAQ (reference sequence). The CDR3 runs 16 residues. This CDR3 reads CAISPGVPCGNQPQHF. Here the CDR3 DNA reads TGTGCCATCAGCCCGGGGGTCCCCTGCGGCAATCAGCCCCAGCATTTT.

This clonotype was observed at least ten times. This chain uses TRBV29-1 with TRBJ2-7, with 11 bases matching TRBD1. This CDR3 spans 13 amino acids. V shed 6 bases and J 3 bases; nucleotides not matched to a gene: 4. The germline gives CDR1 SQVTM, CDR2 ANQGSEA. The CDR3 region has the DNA TGCAGCGTCGCCGGGACAGGGGGCTACGAGCAGTACTTC. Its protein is CSVAGTGGYEQYF.

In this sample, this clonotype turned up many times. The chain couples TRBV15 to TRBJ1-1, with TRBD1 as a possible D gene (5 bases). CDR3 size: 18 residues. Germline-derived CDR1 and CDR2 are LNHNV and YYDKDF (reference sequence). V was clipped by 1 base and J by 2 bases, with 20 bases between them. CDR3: CATSRAASRGALNTEAFF. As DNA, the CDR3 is TGTGCCACCAGCAGAGCGGCTTCGAGGGGAGCGTTAAACACTGAAGCTTTCTTT.

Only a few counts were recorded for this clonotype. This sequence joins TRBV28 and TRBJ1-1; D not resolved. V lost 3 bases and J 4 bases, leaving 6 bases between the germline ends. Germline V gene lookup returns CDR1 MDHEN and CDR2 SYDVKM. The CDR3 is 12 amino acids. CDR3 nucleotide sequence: TGTGCCAGCAGTTTTAGTATCACTGAAGCTTTCTTT. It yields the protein CASSFSITEAFF. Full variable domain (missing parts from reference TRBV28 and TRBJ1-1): DVKVTQSSRYLVKRTGEKVFLECVQDMDHENMFWYRQDPGLGLRLIYFSYDVKMKEKGDIPEGYSVSREKKERFSLILESASTNQTSMYLCASSFSITEAFFGQGTRLTVV.

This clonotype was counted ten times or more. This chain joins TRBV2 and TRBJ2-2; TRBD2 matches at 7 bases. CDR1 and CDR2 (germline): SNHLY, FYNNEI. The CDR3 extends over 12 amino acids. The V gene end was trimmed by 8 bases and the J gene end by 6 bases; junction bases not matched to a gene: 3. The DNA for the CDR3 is TGTGCCAGCCGGGAGGAGTCCGGGGAGCTGTTTTTT. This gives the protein CASREESGELFF.

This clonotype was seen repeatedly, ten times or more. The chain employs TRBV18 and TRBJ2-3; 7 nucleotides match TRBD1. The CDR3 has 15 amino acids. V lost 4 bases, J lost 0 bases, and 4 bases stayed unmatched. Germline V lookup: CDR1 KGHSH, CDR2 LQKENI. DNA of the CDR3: TGTGCCAGCTCACAACGGACAGGCAGCACAGATACGCAGTATTTT. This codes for CASSQRTGSTDTQYF.